This TCR beta chain comes out of a study of beta chain features in type 1 diabetes. Sequencing targeted expressed TCRB transcripts, as all isolated RNA had been reverse transcribed. Data came from immunoSEQ multiplex PCR; TCRdb stores just in-frame clones and leaves some out. This table has about 340,000 clones, roughly a tenth appearing once. This clone has more than one count but fewer than ten. Its target is unknown. The study's findings and limits: Overrepresentation of cells with high TCR expression could result from cDNA sequencing. All four CD4+ subsets from Type 1 diabetes patients carried moderately but significantly shorter TCRB CDR3s. For type 1 diabetes patients, VDJ junctions showed fewer insertions and more deletions.

The collection from each donor was one heparinised blood draw averaging roughly 100 mL. This CDR3 has 15 amino acids. V lost 1 base and J 5 bases, leaving 13 bases between the germline ends. Germline V CDR1 and CDR2: SEHNR, FQNEAQ (reference sequence). The chain employs TRBV7-9 and TRBJ2-3, with D maybe TRBD1 (7 bases). Material for sequencing was central memory CD4+ T cells from blood. The TCR sequence derives from a man younger than 45 with type 1 diabetes. DNA for the CDR3: TGTGCCAGCAGCTTAGTCTCAGGGGGAGGAGATACGCAGTATTTT. Translation: CASSLVSGGGDTQYF.